Here is one T cell receptor (beta chain) with its context. No antigen is known for it. Trimming stripped 8 bases from V and 9 bases from J, with 10 bases between. Per germline, CDR1 MNHEY and CDR2 SMNVEV (reference sequence). The CDR3 is 10 amino acids. Extraction of total RNA produced a minimum of 5.5 micrograms from each sample. This sample was included in a study of blood T cells in healthy people across ages. Points from the study as a whole: In long-lived donors, naive CD4+ cell counts and diversity exceeded those of aged donors. Correlation between TCR beta diversity and naive T cell percentage was strong.

A second about 6 to 12 cycle PCR used barcoded and J-beta primers. TCRdb re-derived calls from the 5' RACE reads in MiXCR, one entry per CDR3 protein. In the table there are about 1.4 million distinct CDR3 sequences, 59% of which are singletons. This TCR came from a man aged 18-30 years in good health. The source material was blood. The genes are TRBV27 and TRBJ2-5, with D unresolved. The CDR3 DNA follows: TGTGCCAGCGGGGATGGGGCCCAGTACTTC. Its translation is CASGDGAQYF.